The 29 T cell receptor beta chains presented below share a single source sample, sequenced in a study of blood T cell repertoires in COVID-19. The repertoire was sequenced with immunoSEQ multiplex PCR; TCRdb's copy has only in-frame clones and lacks some. The data show about 150,000 clones, less than 90% seen once. The sample consisted of peripheral blood. Every receptor here comes from a human donor with COVID-19, enrolled during active disease. The donor label of this sample is uncertain.

This CDR3 reads CASSYSAESKTQYF. The CDR3 region has the DNA TGTGCCAGCAGTTACTCGGCGGAGAGCAAGACCCAGTACTTC. This chain joins TRBV6-5 and TRBJ2-5; D is ambiguous. CDR1 is MNHEY, CDR2 SVGAGI, per germline. Trimming shortened V by 0 bases and J by 6 bases, and 11 bases separated the two germline ends. The CDR3 runs to 14 residues.

This sequence joins TRBV9 and TRBJ2-7; 12 nucleotides align to TRBD1. The V gene's germline CDR1 is SGDLS and CDR2 YYNGEE. V dropped 5 bases and J dropped 5; count of bases not matched to a gene: 5. The CDR3 consists of 14 residues. The CDR3 nucleotides are TGTGCCAGCAGGGGGACAGGGGGCAACCACGAGCAGTACTTC. Encoded protein: CASRGTGGNHEQYF.

V and J are TRBV11-3 and TRBJ1-2, with D perhaps matching TRBD1 (5 bases). There are 14 residues in the CDR3. Trimming left V 5 bases short and J 5 bases short, with 15 bases between. Germline-derived CDR1 and CDR2 are SGHNT and YENEEA. In nucleotides, the CDR3 is TGTGCCAGCAGCACACGTGGGGCACGGTATGGCTACACCTTC. It specifies CASSTRGARYGYTF. Full variable domain (remainder filled in from reference TRBV11-3 and TRBJ1-2): EAGVVQSPRYKIIEKKQPVAFWCNPISGHNTLYWYLQNLGQGPELLIRYENEEAVDDSQLPKDRFSAERLKGVDSTLKIQPAELGDSAVYLCASSTRGARYGYTFGSGTRLTVV.

This clone has just one count. V and J are TRBV6-5 and TRBJ1-3; 7 bases are a match to TRBD1. The CDR3 has 15 amino acids. V lost 5 bases to trimming and J lost 4 bases; unmatched junction nucleotides: 8. Germline V gene data show CDR1 as MNHEY and CDR2 as SVGAGI. As DNA, the CDR3 is TGTGCCAGCAGTCGAACAGGGGCTTTCGGAAACACCATATATTTT. This sequence encodes CASSRTGAFGNTIYF.

The chain joins TRBV10-3 to TRBJ1-2, with unresolved D. CDR3 size: 13 residues. With 7 bases removed from V and 7 bases from J, the gap between germline ends came to 16 bases. Germline CDR1 is ENHRY and CDR2 is SYGVKD. DNA of the CDR3: TGTGCCATCAATGCGGAGGGCGGTGGTGGCTACACCTTC. It encodes CAINAEGGGGYTF.

The genes are TRBV11-2 and TRBJ1-1; 9 positions match TRBD1. The CDR3 is made up of 12 amino acids. CDR1 and CDR2 from the germline V gene are SGHAT and FQNNGV. J was trimmed by 9 bases and V by 5 bases; bases with no gene match: 4. CDR3 sequence reads: CASSVQGAQAFF. The CDR3 coding sequence is TGTGCCAGCAGCGTACAGGGGGCCCAAGCTTTCTTT.

The chain employs TRBV7-9 and TRBJ1-1; 9 bases map to TRBD1. CDR3 length: 14 residues. With 3 bases clipped from V and 4 bases from J, the junction kept 3 bases outside the gene matches. The V gene's germline CDR1 is SEHNR and CDR2 FQNEAQ (reference sequence). For the CDR3, the DNA is TGTGCCAGCAGCTTGAGGACAGGGGCCACTGAAGCTTTCTTT. Its translation: CASSLRTGATEAFF.

The chain is built from TRBV7-2 and TRBJ1-1, with a tentative D call TRBD1 (5 bases). CDR1 is SGHTA and CDR2 is FQGNSA in the germline V gene. The CDR3 totals 15 residues. Trimming took 1 base from V and 4 from J, leaving 13 bases between them. The CDR3 sequence is CASSLGGQWGTEAFF. CDR3 sequence (DNA): TGTGCCAGCAGCTTAGGAGGACAATGGGGCACTGAAGCTTTCTTT.

The chain recombines TRBV6-1 with TRBJ2-5; 9 bases are shared with TRBD1. The CDR3 covers 15 residues. The V segment lost 2 bases and the J segment 2 bases; nucleotides outside the gene matches: 3. Germline V CDR1 and CDR2: MNHNS, SASEGT. CDR3 sequence (DNA): TGTGCCAGCAGTGAACAGACAGGGGGTCAAGAGACCCAGTACTTC. It specifies CASSEQTGGQETQYF.

The gene calls are TRBV5-1 and TRBJ2-3; TRBD2 matches at 14 bases. Trimming removed 4 bases from V and 4 bases from J; junction bases left unmatched: 8. The CDR3 has 17 residues. CDR1 and CDR2 from the germline V gene are SGHRS and YFSETQ. The chain's CDR3 is CASSRGLAGVFPDTQYF. The CDR3 DNA reads TGCGCCAGCAGCCGGGGACTAGCGGGGGTTTTCCCAGATACGCAGTATTTT.

The J gene is TRBJ2-2, the V gene TRBV4-1, with 7 nucleotides matching TRBD2. V lost 3 bases and J lost 6; bases outside the gene matches: 4. Germline values: CDR1 MGHRA, CDR2 YSYEKL. The CDR3 is 14 amino acids. CDR3 sequence: CASSHAAGPGELFF. CDR3 in DNA: TGCGCCAGCAGCCACGCAGCGGGGCCCGGGGAGCTGTTTTTT.

This sequence joins TRBV6-2 or TRBV6-3 and TRBJ2-7; 7 bases match TRBD2. This CDR3 is built from 14 residues. Germline assignment: CDR1 MNHEY and CDR2 SVGEGT. After removal of 3 bases from V and 3 bases from J, the junction contained 5 bases not matched to a gene. The CDR3 region has the DNA TGTGCCAGCAGTTATAGCGGGTGGGGCTACGAGCAGTACTTC. Translating it yields CASSYSGWGYEQYF.

V and J are TRBV12-3 or TRBV12-4 and TRBJ1-4; maybe TRBD1 (6 bases). V shed 5 bases and J shed 7 bases, with 8 bases lying between them. This CDR3 region has 12 residues. The CDR3 sequence: CASSQQGEKLFF. DNA for the CDR3: TGTGCCAGCAGTCAACAGGGTGAAAAACTGTTTTTT.

V and J are TRBV7-2 and TRBJ2-7, with 9 bases lining up with TRBD2. The CDR3 covers 15 residues. Germline CDR1 reads SGHTA; CDR2 reads FQGNSA. With V trimmed by 2 bases and J by 0 bases, 2 bases remained unmatched. DNA of the CDR3: TGTGCCAGCAGCTTAAGGCGGGAGGGCTCCTACGAGCAGTACTTC. The encoded protein is CASSLRREGSYEQYF.

The chain carries TRBV21-1 and TRBJ1-6. TRBV21-1 is recorded as a pseudogene. The CDR3 runs 17 residues. For the CDR3, the DNA is TGTGCCAGCAGCAAAGTTGGCAGGAGGGGATTACAGTCACCCCTCCACTTT. It codes for CASSKVGRRGLQSPLHF.

This clone was seen only once. This chain links TRBV11-2 with TRBJ2-1; 7 bases line up with TRBD2. The CDR3 contains 15 residues. Germline V lookup: CDR1 SGHAT, CDR2 FQNNGV. V dropped 2 bases and J dropped 6; count of bases not matched to a gene: 7. In DNA form, the CDR3 reads TGTGCCAGCAGCTTAACGGGGGGAAAAGGCAATGAGCAGTTCTTC. Translation gives CASSLTGGKGNEQFF.

The genes are TRBV6-5 and TRBJ2-5; weak D call: TRBD1 (6 bases). The V gene's germline CDR1 is MNHEY and CDR2 SVGAGI. This CDR3 contains 14 residues. V dropped 6 bases and J dropped 5 bases, with 16 bases sitting between them. The CDR3 protein is CASRALDRPETQYF. The CDR3, as DNA: TGTGCCAGCAGGGCCCTTGACAGGCCCGAGACCCAGTACTTC.

This clone has only one observation. V usage is TRBV7-9 and J usage is TRBJ2-3; 9 bases are a match to TRBD1. Germline V lookup: CDR1 SEHNR, CDR2 FQNEAQ (reference sequence). V lost 0 bases to trimming and J lost 5 bases; unmatched junction nucleotides: 3. This CDR3 is 15 amino acids long. CDR3 sequence reads: CASSLATGGLDTQYF. The CDR3 region has the DNA TGTGCCAGCAGCTTAGCGACAGGGGGGCTAGATACGCAGTATTTT.

This clone came up a few times. This chain joins TRBV7-2 and TRBJ2-2; D remains unclear. This CDR3 is 14 amino acids long. V was pared by 5 bases and J by 1 base, with 8 bases between. CDR1 and CDR2 (germline): SGHTA, FQGNSA. This CDR3 is CASSPHRNTGELFF. CDR3 bases: TGTGCCAGCAGCCCCCACAGGAACACCGGGGAGCTGTTTTTT.

This chain joins TRBV12-5 and TRBJ1-6; D is possibly TRBD1 (5 bases). The CDR3 runs to 15 residues. Germline V gives CDR1 LGHNT, CDR2 FRNRAP. Trimming left V 0 bases short and J 8 bases short, with 11 bases between. Here the CDR3 reads CASGLVLQGDSPLHF. In DNA, the CDR3 is TGTGCTAGTGGTTTGGTACTCCAGGGTGATTCACCCCTCCACTTT. The full variable domain, rest sourced from reference TRBV12-5 and TRBJ1-6, is DARVTQTPRHKVTEMGQEVTMRCQPILGHNTVFWYRQTMMQGLELLAYFRNRAPLDDSGMPKDRFSAEMPDATLATLKIQPSEPRDSAVYFCASGLVLQGDSPLHFGNGTRLTVT.

This chain connects TRBV9 to TRBJ1-6, with 7 bases aligning to TRBD1. The J segment lost 6 bases and the V segment lost 3 bases, leaving 6 bases of the junction unmatched. The CDR3 is made up of 15 amino acids. Per the germline V gene, CDR1 is SGDLS and CDR2 is YYNGEE. This chain's CDR3 is CASSGTGTANSPLHF. For the CDR3, the DNA is TGTGCCAGCAGCGGAACCGGGACAGCTAATTCACCCCTCCACTTT.

The chain uses TRBV9 and TRBJ2-7; 7 bases map to TRBD2. This CDR3 is 15 amino acids long. Germline CDR1 and CDR2: SGDLS and YYNGEE. V was pared by 4 bases and J by 3 bases, with 10 bases of the junction left unmatched. For the CDR3, the DNA is TGTGCCAGCAGCCTCGGGGCGGGGGAGTTCTACGAGCAGTACTTC. Translated: CASSLGAGEFYEQYF.

The chain combines TRBV14 with TRBJ2-1; 12 bases are shared with TRBD2. CDR1 is SGHDN, CDR2 FVKESK, per germline. This CDR3 has 16 residues. The J segment lost 1 base and the V segment lost 3 bases, leaving 1 base of the junction unmatched. The CDR3 reads CASSQLAGGSYNEQFF. In DNA form, the CDR3 reads TGTGCCAGCAGCCAGCTAGCGGGGGGGTCCTACAATGAGCAGTTCTTC.

This sequence joins TRBV19 and TRBJ1-3; weak D call: TRBD1 (5 bases). V dropped 0 bases and J dropped 4 bases, with 13 bases sitting between them. The length of the CDR3 is 16 residues. The germline V gene has CDR1 LNHDA and CDR2 SQIVND (reference sequence). The CDR3 reads CASSIEGTFTGNTIYF. The CDR3 DNA sequence: TGTGCCAGTAGTATAGAGGGGACTTTTACGGGAAACACCATATATTTT.

This clone showed up just once. The gene calls are TRBV5-1 and TRBJ2-3; perhaps TRBD1 as D (6 bases). In germline, CDR1 is SGHRS, CDR2 YFSETQ. This CDR3 is built from 15 residues. The V end was cut by 0 bases, the J end by 5 bases, with 13 bases between. The CDR3 loop is CASSLVGQLRDTQYF. CDR3 bases: TGCGCCAGCAGCTTGGTAGGACAGCTCAGAGATACGCAGTATTTT.

The chain carries TRBV2 and TRBJ2-7, with D possibly TRBD1 on 6 matching bases. The CDR3 contains 12 residues. The V and J ends lost 6 bases and 6 bases respectively, with 12 bases between them. The germline gives CDR1 SNHLY, CDR2 FYNNEI. The CDR3 here is CASSGQGSEQYF. CDR3 sequence (DNA): TGTGCCAGCAGCGGTCAGGGGAGCGAGCAGTACTTC.

The genes are TRBV6-6 and TRBJ1-4; 11 positions agree with TRBD1. Looked up from germline, CDR1 is MNHNY and CDR2 is SVGAGI (reference sequence). The V segment lost 4 bases and the J segment 8 bases; nucleotides outside the gene matches: 6. The length of the CDR3 is 15 residues. This CDR3 reads CASSFPGQGDEKLFF. The CDR3 nucleotides read TGTGCCAGCAGTTTCCCGGGACAGGGGGACGAAAAACTGTTTTTT.

The V gene is TRBV5-8, the J gene TRBJ1-6, with D possibly matching TRBD1 (5 bases). This CDR3 comprises 14 residues. With 1 base removed from V and 13 bases from J, the gap between germline ends came to 15 bases. The V gene's germline CDR1 is SGHTS and CDR2 YDEGEE. The CDR3 sequence: CASSLTGALVPLHF. Written as DNA, the CDR3 is TGTGCCAGCAGCTTGACAGGCGCGCTTGTCCCCCTCCACTTT.

V and J are TRBV6-6 and TRBJ1-2; D call uncertain. This CDR3 spans 15 amino acids. The ends were cut back, 5 bases at V and 0 bases at J, with 13 bases in the middle. Germline values: CDR1 MNHNY, CDR2 SVGAGI (reference sequence). CDR3 DNA: TGTGCCAGCAGTGGGTGGACGGGAGCTAACTATGGCTACACCTTC. It translates to CASSGWTGANYGYTF.